This T cell receptor (beta chain) originates from a study of cytomegalovirus exposure and HLA in healthy donors. J lost 2 bases, V lost 1 base, and 3 bases had no gene match. This CDR3 region has 17 residues. Germline assignment: CDR1 MNHEY and CDR2 SMNVEV (reference sequence). It was with 60 Vbeta and 13 Jbeta primers that the PCR ran. Here immunoSEQ multiplex PCR was the method, and the copy in TCRdb shows in-frame clones only, minus some. Among approximately 280,000 clones listed, about nine tenths were seen once. The chain is built from TRBV27 and TRBJ2-1; the match to TRBD2 covers 12 bases. The sequence was obtained from a man aged 35 to 55 in good health and CMV-seropositive. Sequenced input: PBMCs. The CDR3 protein is CASSLYLAGGTYNEQFF. DNA for the CDR3: TGTGCCAGCAGTTTATATCTAGCGGGAGGGACCTACAATGAGCAGTTCTTC.